The rows below give T cell receptor beta chains drawn from one sample of a study of CD8 T cells in ankylosing spondylitis. In TCRdb, the 5' RACE reads were re-called with MiXCR into one record per CDR3 protein. The data contain 800,000 to 900,000 distinct CDR3 sequences, approximately 10% of them singletons. The sample was blood, either unsorted or a sorted T cell fraction (not recorded which). The receptors here all came from a male donor with ankylosing spondylitis. CDR3s include the opening cysteine and the closing phenylalanine or tryptophan. The D gene is left open where the match is weak. Expanded clones are given a class, and other clones once, few, many or no size at all.

TRBV5-4	TRBJ1-2	-	TRBD1	TGTGCCAGCAGCGTCACAGGGGGCCTTCGTGGCTACACCTTC	CASSVTGGLRGYTF
TRBV5-1	TRBJ1-1	-	-	TGCGCCAGCAGCTTGGTGGATTCGAGCACTGAAGCTTTCTTT	CASSLVDSSTEAFF
TRBV7-2	TRBJ1-2	few	TRBD1	TGTGCCAGCAGCCCGGACAGGGGATGGAGCACCTTC	CASSPDRGWSTF
TRBV20-1	TRBJ2-3	few	TRBD2	TGCAGTGCTCAGACTAGCGGAGAAACAGATACGCAGTATTTT	CSAQTSGETDTQYF
TRBV7-8	TRBJ2-2	-	-	TGTGCCACCAGGGGTCTAGTTAACACCGGGGAGCTGTTTTTT	CATRGLVNTGELFF
TRBV24-1	TRBJ1-4	-	-	TGTGCCACCAGTGATCCCAGTGGGGATGAAAAACTGTTTTTT	CATSDPSGDEKLFF
TRBV27	TRBJ1-5	few	-	TGTGCCAGCAGTTTACTAGCAGGGGAACAGCCCCAGCATTTT	CASSLLAGEQPQHF
TRBV7-2	TRBJ2-1	-	TRBD2	TGTGCCAGCAGCTTAAATAGCGGGAGGAACAATGAGCAGTTCTTC	CASSLNSGRNNEQFF
TRBV29-1	TRBJ2-3	-	-	TGCAGCGTTGAAGATCGTCAGGGTGCAGATACGCAGTATTTT	CSVEDRQGADTQYF
TRBV5-1	TRBJ2-7	-	-	TGCGCCAGCAGCTTGGCCTCAGATGCCGGGGAGCAGTACTTC	CASSLASDAGEQYF
TRBV28	TRBJ2-7	-	-	TGTGCCAGCAGTGGATTGGGCGCGGAAGCCTACGAGCAGTACTTC	CASSGLGAEAYEQYF
TRBV12-3/TRBV12-4	TRBJ1-5	few	TRBD1	TGTGCCAGCAGTTTAGCGCGGCAGGGGGCGAATCAGCCCCAGCATTTT	CASSLARQGANQPQHF
TRBV12-3/TRBV12-4	TRBJ2-7	few	-	TGTGCCAGCGCCAGGCAGCGCTACGAGCAGTACTTC	CASARQRYEQYF
TRBV20-1	TRBJ1-5	-	-	TGCAGTGCTAGAGCCCAAGGGACTCCTTGGCCCCAGCATTTT	CSARAQGTPWPQHF
TRBV7-2	TRBJ2-7	few	TRBD1	TGTGCCAGCGGTAGGGGGCGACCCTACGAGCAGTACTTC	CASGRGRPYEQYF
TRBV7-2	TRBJ2-2	many	-	TGTGCCAGCAGCTTAAGGCAGCCGAACACCGGGGAGCTGTTTTTT	CASSLRQPNTGELFF
TRBV6-1	TRBJ1-1	few	TRBD1	TGTGCCAGCAGCCCCCAACAGGGGAGGCCTGAAGCTTTCTTT	CASSPQQGRPEAFF
TRBV10-2	TRBJ1-2	-	-	TGCGCCAGCAGTGAGGCCATTTGGACGGACTATGGCTACACCTTC	CASSEAIWTDYGYTF
TRBV29-1	TRBJ1-2	many	-	TGCAGCGTTGGAATACCCGGGGGGGGGAATGGCTACACCTTC	CSVGIPGGGNGYTF
TRBV12-3/TRBV12-4	TRBJ1-3	many	-	TGTGCCAGCAAGCAAGGGGGAGGAAACACCATATATTTT	CASKQGGGNTIYF